Below are 22 T cell receptor beta chains sequenced from a single sample in a study of blood T cell repertoires in COVID-19. TCRdb's copy holds only in-frame clones and misses some; the assay was immunoSEQ multiplex PCR. The sample yields 350,000 to 450,000 clones, just over 90% seen once. Sequencing was performed on PBMCs or T cells enriched from blood (not recorded which). These receptors were collected from a woman in her forties who had been exposed to COVID-19.

V is TRBV7-2 and J is TRBJ2-5, with 12 bases lining up with TRBD2. V lost 5 bases, J lost 5 bases, and 12 bases stayed unmatched. Germline assignment: CDR1 SGHTA and CDR2 FQGNSA. This CDR3 is built from 17 residues. The CDR3 coding sequence is TGTGCCAGCAGCACCCAGGCTAGCGGGGGGGCCGGGGAGACCCAGTACTTC. As protein: CASSTQASGGAGETQYF.

The chain recombines TRBV2 with TRBJ2-1, with 10 bases lining up with TRBD1. The CDR3 totals 15 residues. The V and J ends lost 7 bases and 5 bases, in that order; junction bases with no gene match: 8. Germline loops: CDR1 SNHLY, CDR2 FYNNEI. CDR3 coding DNA: TGTGCCAGCAACCCCGGGACAGGGGCCAACAATGAGCAGTTCTTC. This sequence encodes CASNPGTGANNEQFF.

As concerns this clone: Germline and junction disagree at one end, which may indicate a read error. V and J are TRBV5-1 and TRBJ1-1; unclear D gene. Per the germline V gene, CDR1 is SGHRS and CDR2 is YFSETQ. This CDR3 contains 13 residues. As DNA, the CDR3 is TGCGCCAGCAGCTTGGCGGGCAGTGGAGGTCACCAGTTT. The encoded protein is CASSLAGSGGHQF.

This chain joins TRBV4-1 and TRBJ1-5, with D hard to call. In germline, CDR1 is MGHRA, CDR2 YSYEKL. Trimming cost V 0 bases and J 3 bases, with 9 bases left between them. The CDR3 runs 15 residues. The CDR3 reads CASSQDSLPNQPQHF. The CDR3 DNA is TGCGCCAGCAGCCAAGATTCCCTACCCAATCAGCCCCAGCATTTT.

V usage is TRBV7-9 and J usage is TRBJ2-5, with a tentative D call TRBD2 (7 bases). Per the germline V gene, CDR1 is SEHNR and CDR2 is FQNEAQ (reference sequence). The length of the CDR3 is 14 residues. The germline V and J ends were trimmed by 2 bases and 6 bases, with 13 bases remaining between them. DNA for the CDR3: TGTGCCAGCAGCTTACCGGGGGGCGCGAAGACCCAGTACTTC. Amino acids: CASSLPGGAKTQYF.

Only one count was recorded for this clone. J is TRBJ2-3 and V is TRBV11-3, with 7 bases identical to TRBD1. The trim removed 1 base at V and 4 bases at J, leaving 8 bases unmatched. The CDR3 sequence is 16 residues long. Germline V gene sequence: CDR1 SGHNT, CDR2 YENEEA. In DNA form, the CDR3 reads TGTGCCAGCAGCTTAGCATCCCGAGGGGGCGCAGATACGCAGTATTTT. This translates into CASSLASRGGADTQYF.

The chain recombines TRBV7-9 with TRBJ1-2, with TRBD1 identical over 9 bases. Trimming removed 5 bases from V and 6 bases from J; junction bases left unmatched: 4. CDR3 length equals 13 residues. Germline V gene lookup returns CDR1 SEHNR and CDR2 FQNEAQ (reference sequence). In DNA form, the CDR3 reads TGTGCCAGCAGCGCACGACAGGGGGATGGCTACACCTTC. Translated, it gives CASSARQGDGYTF.

This clone was counted many times. The chain has TRBV7-9 and TRBJ2-1; 9 bases align to TRBD1. Germline V gives CDR1 SEHNR, CDR2 FQNEAQ (reference sequence). The CDR3 runs 16 residues. With 5 bases clipped from V and 5 bases from J, the junction kept 10 bases outside the gene matches. CDR3 sequence reads: CASSLKAGQGNNEQFF. CDR3 DNA sequence: TGTGCCAGCAGCCTAAAGGCGGGACAGGGTAACAATGAGCAGTTCTTC.

The chain has TRBV20-1 and TRBJ2-7; a possible D gene is TRBD1 (6 bases). CDR1 DFQATT and CDR2 SNEGSKA come from the germline V gene (reference sequence). V was trimmed by 3 bases and J by 9 bases, leaving 12 bases between them. The CDR3 contains 11 residues. DNA for the CDR3: TGCAGTGCTAGTGCAGGGGCCGCGCAGTACTTC. It codes for CSASAGAAQYF.

This clone was picked up a small number of times. The rearrangement uses TRBV3-1 (or the pseudogene TRBV3-2) and TRBJ1-6, with D possibly matching TRBD1 (6 bases). Germline V gene lookup returns CDR1 LGHDT and CDR2 YNNKEL (reference sequence). V was shortened by 1 base and J by 8 bases, with 12 bases between the two germline ends. The CDR3 has 15 amino acids. The CDR3 loop reads CASSQGAGGDSPLHF. As DNA, the CDR3 is TGTGCCAGCAGCCAAGGTGCGGGGGGCGATTCACCCCTCCACTTT.

This sequence joins TRBV19 and TRBJ1-1, with 8 nucleotides matching TRBD1. The CDR3 spans 15 residues. Looked up from germline, CDR1 is LNHDA and CDR2 is SQIVND (reference sequence). Trimming took 4 bases from V and 5 from J; bases not matched to a gene: 9. The chain's CDR3 is CASSSRGRGETEAFF. CDR3 DNA sequence: TGTGCCAGTAGTAGCAGGGGGCGAGGGGAGACTGAAGCTTTCTTT.

The V gene is TRBV5-6, the J gene TRBJ2-1; D ambiguous. The CDR3 is 14 amino acids. Trimming left V 0 bases short and J 7 bases short, with 11 bases between. From germline, CDR1 is SGHDT and CDR2 YYEEEE. Written as DNA, the CDR3 is TGTGCCAGCAGCTTGGTTGACTTCGTAAATGAGCAGTTCTTC. It is translated as CASSLVDFVNEQFF.

The rearrangement joins TRBV29-1 to TRBJ2-2, with 11 bases fitting TRBD2. The V and J ends lost 1 base and 4 bases, in that order; junction bases with no gene match: 2. Germline values: CDR1 SQVTM, CDR2 ANQGSEA. CDR3 size: 15 residues. CDR3 nucleotide sequence: TGCAGCGTTGAAGCTAGCGGGAGGAGCACCGGGGAGCTGTTTTTT. Amino acid sequence: CSVEASGRSTGELFF.

The sample holds a few counts of this clone. The J gene is TRBJ2-5, the V gene TRBV10-3; 10 bases match TRBD1. CDR1 is ENHRY, CDR2 SYGVKD, per germline. With 7 bases clipped from V and 5 bases from J, the junction kept 4 bases outside the gene matches. CDR3 length: 13 residues. The CDR3 protein is CAIKPDRGETQYF. In DNA form, the CDR3 reads TGTGCCATCAAGCCGGACAGGGGGGAGACCCAGTACTTC.

The V and J genes are TRBV5-4 and TRBJ1-3, with D possibly being TRBD1 (6 bases). The V gene lost 4 bases and the J gene lost 3 bases, with 14 bases spanning the gap. Per germline, CDR1 SGHNT and CDR2 YYREEE (reference sequence). The CDR3 loop spans 15 amino acids. CDR3 residues: CASSLRGSFGNTIYF. The CDR3 bases are TGTGCCAGCAGCCTCAGGGGTTCCTTTGGAAACACCATATATTTT.

V gene TRBV5-1 combines with J gene TRBJ1-1; no definite D call. Germline values: CDR1 SGHRS, CDR2 YFSETQ. The CDR3 contains 14 residues. V was cut by 1 base and J by 1 base, with 8 bases left in between. CDR3 sequence reads: CASSLFTGNTEAFF. The CDR3 bases are TGCGCCAGCAGCTTGTTCACGGGGAACACTGAAGCTTTCTTT.

The rearrangement uses TRBV30 and TRBJ2-1, with TRBD2 as a possible D gene (5 bases). The germline gives CDR1 GTSNPN, CDR2 SVGIG (reference sequence). Trimming stripped 4 bases from V and 4 bases from J, with 14 bases between. This CDR3 comprises 14 residues. DNA for the CDR3: TGTGCCTGGAAAGCGGATTACAAGTACAATGAGCAGTTCTTC. It yields the protein CAWKADYKYNEQFF.

The chain joins TRBV12-3 or TRBV12-4 to TRBJ2-1; D is possibly TRBD1 (5 bases). The CDR3 runs to 11 residues. With 6 bases removed from V and 11 bases from J, the gap between germline ends came to 11 bases. CDR3 sequence: CASRLSGKQFF. DNA of the CDR3: TGTGCCAGCAGACTCTCAGGGAAGCAGTTCTTC.

This rearrangement joins TRBV27 to TRBJ1-6; D is ambiguous. V lost 8 bases to trimming and J lost 9 bases, with 5 bases between them. CDR3 length equals 10 residues. Germline values: CDR1 MNHEY, CDR2 SMNVEV (reference sequence). CDR3 residues: CASGGSPLHF. The CDR3 DNA reads as TGTGCCAGCGGAGGTTCACCCCTCCACTTT.

This clone was recorded only once. This rearrangement joins TRBV29-1 to TRBJ1-1; 9 positions agree with TRBD1. The germline V gene has CDR1 SQVTM and CDR2 ANQGSEA. CDR3 length: 13 amino acids. V shed 7 bases and J 2 bases; nucleotides not matched to a gene: 5. The DNA of the CDR3 is TGCAGCGGCCTACAGGGGGCAAACACTGAAGCTTTCTTT. This encodes CSGLQGANTEAFF.

In its sample, this clone was seen a few times. The genes are TRBV10-1 and TRBJ2-7; 9 bases match TRBD1. CDR3 size: 13 residues. Germline lookup yields CDR1 WNHNN and CDR2 SYGVQD (reference sequence). V lost 4 bases, J lost 7 bases, and 5 bases stayed unmatched. Here the CDR3 reads CASSVDRGEEQYF. CDR3 nucleotide sequence: TGCGCCAGCAGTGTCGACAGGGGGGAAGAGCAGTACTTC.

This clone was seen a few times. J is TRBJ2-7 and V is TRBV14, with D unresolved. This CDR3 is built from 12 residues. The ends were cut back, 1 base at V and 6 bases at J, with 7 bases in the middle. The V gene's germline CDR1 is SGHDN and CDR2 FVKESK. As DNA, the CDR3 is TGTGCCAGCAGCCAAGCAGGAACCGAGCAGTACTTC. The encoded protein is CASSQAGTEQYF.